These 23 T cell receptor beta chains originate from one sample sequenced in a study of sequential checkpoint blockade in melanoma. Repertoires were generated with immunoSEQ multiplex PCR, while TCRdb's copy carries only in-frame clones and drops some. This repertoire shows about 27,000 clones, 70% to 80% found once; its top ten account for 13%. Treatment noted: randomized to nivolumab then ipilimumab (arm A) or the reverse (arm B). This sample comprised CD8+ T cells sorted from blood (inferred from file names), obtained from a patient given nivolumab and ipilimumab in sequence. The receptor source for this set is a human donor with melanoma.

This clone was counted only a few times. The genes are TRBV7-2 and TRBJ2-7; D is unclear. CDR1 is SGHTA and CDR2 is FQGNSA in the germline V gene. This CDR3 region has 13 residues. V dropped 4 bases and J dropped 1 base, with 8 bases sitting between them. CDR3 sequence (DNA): TGTGCCAGCAGCTACGACTCGTCCTACGAGCAGTACTTC. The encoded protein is CASSYDSSYEQYF.

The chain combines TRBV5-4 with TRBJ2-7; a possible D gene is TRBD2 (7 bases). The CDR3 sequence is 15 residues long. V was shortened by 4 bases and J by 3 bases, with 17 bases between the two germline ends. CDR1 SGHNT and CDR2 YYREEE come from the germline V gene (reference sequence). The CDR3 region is CASSRRGGALYEQYF. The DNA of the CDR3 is TGTGCCAGCAGCCGACGAGGGGGGGCCCTCTACGAGCAGTACTTC.

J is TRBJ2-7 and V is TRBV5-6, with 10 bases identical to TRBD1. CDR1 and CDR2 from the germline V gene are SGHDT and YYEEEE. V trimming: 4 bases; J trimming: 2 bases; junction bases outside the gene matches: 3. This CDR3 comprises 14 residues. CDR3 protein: CASSLTGGPYEQYF. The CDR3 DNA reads TGTGCCAGCAGCCTGACAGGGGGCCCCTACGAGCAGTACTTC.

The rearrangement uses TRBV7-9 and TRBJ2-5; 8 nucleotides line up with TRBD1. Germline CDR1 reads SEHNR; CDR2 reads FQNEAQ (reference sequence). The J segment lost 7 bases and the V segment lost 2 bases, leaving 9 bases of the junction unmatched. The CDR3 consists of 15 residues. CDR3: CASSLLTGGGGTQYF. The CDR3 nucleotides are TGTGCCAGCAGCTTACTAACAGGGGGAGGAGGGACCCAGTACTTC.

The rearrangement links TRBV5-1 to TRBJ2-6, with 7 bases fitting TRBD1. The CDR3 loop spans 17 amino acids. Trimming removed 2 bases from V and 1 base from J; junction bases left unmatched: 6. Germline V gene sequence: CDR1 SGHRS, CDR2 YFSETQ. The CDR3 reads CASSLRTGRSGANVLTF. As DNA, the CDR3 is TGCGCCAGCAGCTTAAGGACAGGCAGATCTGGGGCCAACGTCCTGACTTTC.

The CDR3 DNA sequence: TGCGCCAGCAGCCAAGACCTGGCAGGTCGGTCCGGGGAGCTGTTTTTT. Translated, it gives CASSQDLAGRSGELFF. The gene calls are TRBV4-1 and TRBJ2-2; D unclear. Germline V gene sequence: CDR1 MGHRA, CDR2 YSYEKL. The CDR3 length is 16 residues. The V end lost 0 bases, the J end lost 6 bases, and 14 bases lay between the germline ends.

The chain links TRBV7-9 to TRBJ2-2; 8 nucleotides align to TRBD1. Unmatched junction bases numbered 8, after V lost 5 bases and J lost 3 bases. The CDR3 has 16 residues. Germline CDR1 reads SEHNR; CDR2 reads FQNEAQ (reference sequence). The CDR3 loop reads CASSNYRGYDTGELFF. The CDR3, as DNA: TGTGCCAGCAGCAACTACAGGGGGTATGACACCGGGGAGCTGTTTTTT.

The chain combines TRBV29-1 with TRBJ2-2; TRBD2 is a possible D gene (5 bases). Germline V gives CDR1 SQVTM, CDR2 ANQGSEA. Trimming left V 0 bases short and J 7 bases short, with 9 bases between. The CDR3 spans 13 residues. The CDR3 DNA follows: TGCAGCGTTGAAGAAGAGGGAAACGGGGAGCTGTTTTTT. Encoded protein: CSVEEEGNGELFF.

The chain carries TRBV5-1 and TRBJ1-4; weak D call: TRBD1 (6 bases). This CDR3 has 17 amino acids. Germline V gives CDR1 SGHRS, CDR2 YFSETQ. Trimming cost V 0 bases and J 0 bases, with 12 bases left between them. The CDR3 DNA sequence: TGCGCCAGCAGCTTGGGGCCAGGGGATACAACTAATGAAAAACTGTTTTTT. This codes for CASSLGPGDTTNEKLFF.

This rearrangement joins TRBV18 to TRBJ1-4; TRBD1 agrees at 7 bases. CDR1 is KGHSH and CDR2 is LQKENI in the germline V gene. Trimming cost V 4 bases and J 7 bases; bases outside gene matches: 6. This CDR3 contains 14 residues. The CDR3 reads CASSLTGESEKLFF. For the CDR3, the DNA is TGTGCCAGCTCACTAACAGGGGAGAGTGAAAAACTGTTTTTT.

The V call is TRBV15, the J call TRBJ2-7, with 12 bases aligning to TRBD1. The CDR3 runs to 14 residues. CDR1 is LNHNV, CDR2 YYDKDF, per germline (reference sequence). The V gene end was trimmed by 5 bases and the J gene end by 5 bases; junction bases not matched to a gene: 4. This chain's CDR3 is CATSRDRGHHEQYF. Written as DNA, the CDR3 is TGTGCCACCAGCCGGGACAGGGGGCATCACGAGCAGTACTTC.

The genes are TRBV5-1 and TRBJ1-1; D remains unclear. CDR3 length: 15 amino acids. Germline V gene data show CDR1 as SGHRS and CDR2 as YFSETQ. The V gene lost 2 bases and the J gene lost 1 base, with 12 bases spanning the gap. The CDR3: CASSLAQTPNTEAFF. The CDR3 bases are TGCGCCAGCAGCTTAGCCCAGACACCGAACACTGAAGCTTTCTTT.

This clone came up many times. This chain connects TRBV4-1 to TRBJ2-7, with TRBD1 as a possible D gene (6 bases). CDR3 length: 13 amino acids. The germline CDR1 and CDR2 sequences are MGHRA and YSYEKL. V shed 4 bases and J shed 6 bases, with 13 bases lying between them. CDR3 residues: CASSLPGQSEQYF. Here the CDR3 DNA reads TGCGCCAGCAGCCTCCCAGGACAGAGCGAGCAGTACTTC.

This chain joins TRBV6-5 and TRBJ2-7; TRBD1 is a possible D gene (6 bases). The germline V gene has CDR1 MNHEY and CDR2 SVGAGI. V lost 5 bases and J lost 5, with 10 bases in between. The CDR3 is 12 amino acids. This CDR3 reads CASSPRGNEQYF. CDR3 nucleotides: TGTGCCAGCAGTCCCAGGGGAAACGAGCAGTACTTC.

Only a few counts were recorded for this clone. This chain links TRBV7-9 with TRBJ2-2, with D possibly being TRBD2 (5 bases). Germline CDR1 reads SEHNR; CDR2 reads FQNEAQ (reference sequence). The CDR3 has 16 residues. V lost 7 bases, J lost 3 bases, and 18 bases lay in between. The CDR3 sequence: CASTTSGGAYTGELFF. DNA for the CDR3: TGTGCCAGCACCACGAGCGGAGGAGCCTACACCGGGGAGCTGTTTTTT.

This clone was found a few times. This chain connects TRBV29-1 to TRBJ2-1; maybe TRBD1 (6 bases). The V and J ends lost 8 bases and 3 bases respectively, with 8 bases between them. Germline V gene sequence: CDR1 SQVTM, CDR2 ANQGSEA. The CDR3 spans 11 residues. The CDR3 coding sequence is TGCAGCATGGGACACTACAATGAGCAGTTCTTC. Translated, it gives CSMGHYNEQFF.

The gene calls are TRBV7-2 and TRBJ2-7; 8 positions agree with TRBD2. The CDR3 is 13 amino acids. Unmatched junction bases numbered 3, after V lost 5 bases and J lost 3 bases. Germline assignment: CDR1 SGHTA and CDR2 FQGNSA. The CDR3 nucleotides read TGTGCCAGCAGCGCGGGGGGCGGCTACGAGCAGTACTTC. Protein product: CASSAGGGYEQYF.

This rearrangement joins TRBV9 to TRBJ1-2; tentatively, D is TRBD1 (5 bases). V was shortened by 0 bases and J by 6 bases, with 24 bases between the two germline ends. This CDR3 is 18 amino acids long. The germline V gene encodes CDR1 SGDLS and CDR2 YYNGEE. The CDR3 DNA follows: TGTGCCAGCAGCGTAGCAAAGGGCGGCCCAGCGGGGGGTAATGGCTACACCTTC. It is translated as CASSVAKGGPAGGNGYTF.

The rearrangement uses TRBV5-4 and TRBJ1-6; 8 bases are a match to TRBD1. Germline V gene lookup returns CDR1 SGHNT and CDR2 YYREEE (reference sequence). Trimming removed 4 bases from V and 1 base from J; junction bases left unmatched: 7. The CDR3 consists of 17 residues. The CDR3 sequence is CASSPDRVGSYNSPLHF. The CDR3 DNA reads TGTGCCAGCAGCCCGGACAGGGTCGGGTCCTATAATTCACCCCTCCACTTT.

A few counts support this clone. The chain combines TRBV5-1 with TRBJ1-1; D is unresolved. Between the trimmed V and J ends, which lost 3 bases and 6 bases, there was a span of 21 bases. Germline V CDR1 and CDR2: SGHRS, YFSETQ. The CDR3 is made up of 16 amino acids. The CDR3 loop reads CASSSDPGGSRSEAFF. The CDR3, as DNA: TGCGCCAGCAGCTCGGACCCAGGAGGTTCGAGGTCTGAAGCTTTCTTT.

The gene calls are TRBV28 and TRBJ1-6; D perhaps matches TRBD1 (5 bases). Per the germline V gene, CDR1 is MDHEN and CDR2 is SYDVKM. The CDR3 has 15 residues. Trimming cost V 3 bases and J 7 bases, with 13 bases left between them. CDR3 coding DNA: TGTGCCAGCAGTTTTCTAAGGGGAGGAAATTCACCCCTCCACTTT. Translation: CASSFLRGGNSPLHF. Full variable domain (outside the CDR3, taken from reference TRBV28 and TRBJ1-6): DVKVTQSSRYLVKRTGEKVFLECVQDMDHENMFWYRQDPGLGLRLIYFSYDVKMKEKGDIPEGYSVSREKKERFSLILESASTNQTSMYLCASSFLRGGNSPLHFGNGTRLTVT.

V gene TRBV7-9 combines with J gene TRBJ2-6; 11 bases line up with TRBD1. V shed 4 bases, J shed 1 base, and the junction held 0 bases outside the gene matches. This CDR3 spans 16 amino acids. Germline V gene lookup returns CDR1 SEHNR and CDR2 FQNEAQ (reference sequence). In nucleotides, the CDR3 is TGTGCCAGCAGCTGGGACAGGGGGTCTGGGGCCAACGTCCTGACTTTC. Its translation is CASSWDRGSGANVLTF. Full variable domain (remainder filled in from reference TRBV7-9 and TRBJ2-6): DTGVSQNPRHKITKRGQNVTFRCDPISEHNRLYWYRQTLGQGPEFLTYFQNEAQLEKSRLLSDRFSAERPKGSFSTLEIQRTEQGDSAMYLCASSWDRGSGANVLTFGAGSRLTVL.

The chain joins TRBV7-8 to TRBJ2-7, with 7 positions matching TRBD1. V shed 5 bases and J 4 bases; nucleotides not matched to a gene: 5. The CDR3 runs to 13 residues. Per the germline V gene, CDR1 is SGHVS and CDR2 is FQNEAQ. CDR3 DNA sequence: TGTGCCAGCAGCCCGCCGACAGGGTACGAGCAGTACTTC. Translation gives CASSPPTGYEQYF.